A single sample is the source of the 23 T cell receptor beta chains below, sequenced in a study of CD8 T cells in Susac syndrome (dated by TCRdb to between 2017 and 2020). The library relied on the immunoSEQ multiplex PCR assay. RNA was extracted using the RNeasy kit, and roughly 0.5 to 1 microgram was reverse transcribed with random hexamers. The raw public data were reprocessed by TCRdb itself: fastp quality trimming at Q25, MiXCR clonotype calling, in-frame beta chains only. A single entry per CDR3 protein holds the most common genes and DNA from its merged rows. The sample records roughly 150,000 distinct CDR3 sequences, approximately 96% of which are singletons. The ten largest account for 0.065% to 0.1% of the sample. Specimen: CD4+ T cells from PBMCs. These receptors all stem from a human donor with Susac syndrome.

The CDR3 DNA reads as TGCAGCGTTGTGGTGACTAGCCGGCCGCGGACAGATACGCAGTATTTT. It is translated as CSVVVTSRPRTDTQYF. The V and J genes are TRBV29-1 and TRBJ2-3, with 7 bases lining up with TRBD2. The CDR3 is 16 amino acids. Trimming at V came to 4 bases and at J to 3 bases, leaving 13 bases not matched to a gene. Germline-derived CDR1 and CDR2 are SQVTM and ANQGSEA.

This clonotype was seen once. V gene TRBV20-1 combines with J gene TRBJ2-1, with TRBD2 matching 7 bases. The V segment lost 3 bases and the J segment 7 bases; nucleotides outside the gene matches: 3. The CDR3 runs to 12 residues. Germline CDR1 is DFQATT and CDR2 is SNEGSKA (reference sequence). The CDR3 DNA sequence: TGCAGTGCTAGCGCCGGGAGGAATGAGCAGTTCTTC. Amino acids: CSASAGRNEQFF.

The rearrangement links TRBV18 to TRBJ1-5; possibly TRBD1 for D (5 bases). The CDR3 spans 14 residues. V shed 3 bases and J shed 7 bases, with 13 bases lying between them. Germline lookup yields CDR1 KGHSH and CDR2 LQKENI. The CDR3 loop reads CASSPATAGQPQHF. In nucleotides, the CDR3 is TGTGCCAGCTCACCCGCGACAGCCGGACAGCCCCAGCATTTT.

The rearrangement joins TRBV23-1 to TRBJ1-6; 7 nucleotides align to TRBD1. TRBV23-1 is placed among ORFs of uncertain function. The trim removed 5 bases at V and 6 bases at J, leaving 4 bases unmatched. The CDR3 loop spans 14 amino acids. The CDR3, as DNA: TGCGCCAGCAGTTACCGGGACAGTAATTCACCCCTCCACTTT. Residues: CASSYRDSNSPLHF.

J is TRBJ1-6 and V is TRBV20-1; TRBD1 aligns across 7 bases. V lost 6 bases, J lost 5 bases, and 7 bases stayed unmatched. The CDR3 length is 14 residues. The germline V gene encodes CDR1 DFQATT and CDR2 SNEGSKA (reference sequence). CDR3 DNA: TGCAGTGCCAAACGGGACAGAAATAATTCACCCCTCCACTTT. This translates into CSAKRDRNNSPLHF.

The chain is built from TRBV6-2 or TRBV6-3 and TRBJ1-2; D gene ambiguous. V was pared by 8 bases and J by 2 bases, with 15 bases between. The CDR3 spans 14 residues. The germline V gene has CDR1 MNHEY and CDR2 SVGEGT. The CDR3 nucleotides read TGTGCCAGCTCTTTTCGGGGAACAAACTATGGCTACACCTTC. It codes for CASSFRGTNYGYTF.

The chain joins TRBV18 to TRBJ1-2; D may be TRBD1 (5 bases). V was pared by 6 bases and J by 6 bases, with 14 bases between. The CDR3 spans 13 residues. Germline V gene lookup returns CDR1 KGHSH and CDR2 LQKENI. Written as DNA, the CDR3 is TGTGCCAGCTCCCCAGGGACGGAGCATGGCTACACCTTC. Protein: CASSPGTEHGYTF.

The chain has TRBV6-5 and TRBJ1-2; TRBD1 agrees at 7 bases. The germline CDR1 and CDR2 sequences are MNHEY and SVGAGI. The CDR3 length is 14 residues. Losses at the gene ends were 8 bases for V and 2 bases for J; bases not matched to a gene: 8. CDR3 nucleotides: TGTGCCAGCGGCCCGACAGGGCGAAACTATGGCTACACCTTC. Residues: CASGPTGRNYGYTF.

This sequence joins TRBV12-5 and TRBJ2-6; weak D call: TRBD1 (6 bases). With 3 bases removed from V and 0 bases from J, the gap between germline ends came to 9 bases. The CDR3 spans 16 residues. Looked up from germline, CDR1 is LGHNT and CDR2 is FRNRAP. Here the CDR3 DNA reads TGTGCTAGTGGTTTTACAGGGAGCTCTGGGGCCAACGTCCTGACTTTC. Protein: CASGFTGSSGANVLTF.

In its sample, this clonotype was seen once. The chain couples TRBV20-1 to TRBJ2-5, with D tentatively TRBD1 or TRBD2 (6 bases each). Trimming pared 0 bases from V and 1 base from J, leaving 12 bases between. CDR3 length equals 15 residues. Germline V gives CDR1 DFQATT, CDR2 SNEGSKA (reference sequence). The CDR3 loop is CSAREGGRAQETQYF. CDR3 bases: TGCAGTGCTAGAGAAGGGGGGCGGGCCCAAGAGACCCAGTACTTC.

The chain joins TRBV7-9 to TRBJ1-1, with D unclear. The V end lost 1 base, the J end lost 9 bases, and 9 bases lay between the germline ends. The CDR3 loop spans 12 amino acids. Germline CDR1 is SEHNR and CDR2 is FQNEAQ (reference sequence). The CDR3 bases are TGTGCCAGCAGCTTAGTGTCCGGGCAAGCTTTCTTT. It encodes CASSLVSGQAFF.

V gene TRBV24-1 combines with J gene TRBJ2-2; tentatively, D is TRBD2 (5 bases). CDR1 and CDR2 from the germline V gene are KGHDR and SFDVKD. This CDR3 contains 14 residues. V was pared by 6 bases and J by 5 bases, with 12 bases between. CDR3 in DNA: TGTGCCACCAGTCGGGGAAGTAGGACCGGGGAGCTGTTTTTT. Its protein is CATSRGSRTGELFF.

The rearrangement uses TRBV5-4 and TRBJ2-6, with 9 nucleotides matching TRBD1. After removal of 9 bases from V and 0 bases from J, the junction contained 10 bases not matched to a gene. CDR3 length: 17 amino acids. CDR1 SGHNT and CDR2 YYREEE come from the germline V gene (reference sequence). This CDR3 reads CATKWGQGSSGANVLTF. Here the CDR3 DNA reads TGTGCCACCAAGTGGGGACAGGGAAGCTCTGGGGCCAACGTCCTGACTTTC.

The chain uses TRBV2 and TRBJ2-3; D is ambiguous. The length of the CDR3 is 12 residues. V gave up 4 bases and J gave up 2 bases, with 4 bases separating them. Per the germline V gene, CDR1 is SNHLY and CDR2 is FYNNEI. CDR3 bases: TGTGCCAGCAGTGGCAACACAGATACGCAGTATTTT. It is translated as CASSGNTDTQYF.

J is TRBJ1-2 and V is TRBV20-1, with a possible D match to TRBD1 (5 bases). Trimming shortened V by 6 bases and J by 4 bases, and 12 bases separated the two germline ends. CDR3 size: 12 residues. CDR1 DFQATT and CDR2 SNEGSKA come from the germline V gene (reference sequence). CDR3 bases: TGCAGTGCAAAGGGGATGAGCTATGGCTACACCTTC. This encodes CSAKGMSYGYTF.

The rearrangement uses TRBV10-3 and TRBJ1-5, with D maybe TRBD1 (5 bases). Per germline, CDR1 ENHRY and CDR2 SYGVKD. Trimming shortened V by 11 bases and J by 6 bases, and 17 bases separated the two germline ends. The CDR3 is 13 residues long. Written as DNA, the CDR3 is TGTGCCGCGGGGAGGGAGGGGAGTCAGCCCCAGCATTTT. This encodes CAAGREGSQPQHF.

The gene calls are TRBV9 and TRBJ2-7; possible D gene TRBD1, 5 bases. V dropped 0 bases and J dropped 2 bases, with 9 bases sitting between them. The CDR3 has 14 residues. Per the germline V gene, CDR1 is SGDLS and CDR2 is YYNGEE. The CDR3 coding sequence is TGTGCCAGCAGCGTAGCGGCAGGGCCCTACGAGCAGTACTTC. Amino acids: CASSVAAGPYEQYF. Looking up the rest from reference TRBV9 and TRBJ2-7 gives the full variable domain: DSGVTQTPKHLITATGQRVTLRCSPRSGDLSVYWYQQSLDQGLQFLIQYYNGEERAKGNILERFSAQQFPDLHSELNLSSLELGDSALYFCASSVAAGPYEQYFGPGTRLTVT.

This chain joins TRBV9 and TRBJ1-2; weak D call: TRBD1 (5 bases). The germline V gene has CDR1 SGDLS and CDR2 YYNGEE. Trimming shortened V by 4 bases and J by 5 bases, and 15 bases separated the two germline ends. The CDR3 is made up of 14 amino acids. CDR3 DNA: TGTGCCAGCAGCCCACGGGACGTCTCGTATGGCTACACCTTC. Translated: CASSPRDVSYGYTF.

Here the CDR3 DNA reads TGTGCCAGCAGGAGTAATGGAGCTTTCTTT. Translating it yields CASRSNGAFF. The chain is built from TRBV28 and TRBJ1-1; no clear D gene. Trimming stripped 6 bases from V and 10 bases from J, with 9 bases between. There are 10 residues in the CDR3. Germline assignment: CDR1 MDHEN and CDR2 SYDVKM.

V usage is TRBV19 and J usage is TRBJ1-2; D is undetermined. Trimming shortened V by 3 bases and J by 5 bases, and 7 bases separated the two germline ends. Germline V gene lookup returns CDR1 LNHDA and CDR2 SQIVND (reference sequence). The CDR3 runs to 12 residues. For the CDR3, the DNA is TGTGCCAGTAGTATGAGTCCGTATGGCTACACCTTC. As protein: CASSMSPYGYTF.

This chain joins TRBV7-3 and TRBJ2-5; 8 nucleotides line up with TRBD1. The length of the CDR3 is 17 residues. CDR1 SGHTA and CDR2 FQGTGA come from the germline V gene. Germline trimming cut 2 bases from V and 5 bases from J; bases unmatched to any gene: 13. CDR3 sequence reads: CASSLLPSAGGLETQYF. The CDR3 DNA reads TGTGCCAGCAGCTTACTCCCATCGGCAGGGGGCCTGGAGACCCAGTACTTC.

This clonotype was seen only once. The chain is built from TRBV2 and TRBJ2-5, with a possible D match to TRBD1 (5 bases). The germline V gene encodes CDR1 SNHLY and CDR2 FYNNEI. V dropped 6 bases and J dropped 1 base, with 12 bases sitting between them. The CDR3 totals 14 residues. CDR3: CASRRQRTQETQYF. In nucleotides, the CDR3 is TGTGCCAGCAGAAGACAGAGAACCCAAGAGACCCAGTACTTC.

V usage is TRBV7-2 and J usage is TRBJ2-7, with 8 bases matching TRBD1. Germline lookup yields CDR1 SGHTA and CDR2 FQGNSA. The CDR3 length is 15 residues. After removal of 1 base from V and 4 bases from J, the junction contained 6 bases not matched to a gene. The CDR3 loop reads CASSLEPGGAYEQYF. The CDR3 region has the DNA TGTGCCAGCAGCTTAGAACCAGGGGGCGCGTACGAGCAGTACTTC. The full variable domain, with the rest looked up from reference TRBV7-2 and TRBJ2-7, is GAGVSQSPSNKVTEKGKDVELRCDPISGHTALYWYRQSLGQGLEFLIYFQGNSAPDKSGLPSDRFSAERTGGSVSTLTIQRTQQEDSAVYLCASSLEPGGAYEQYFGPGTRLTVT.